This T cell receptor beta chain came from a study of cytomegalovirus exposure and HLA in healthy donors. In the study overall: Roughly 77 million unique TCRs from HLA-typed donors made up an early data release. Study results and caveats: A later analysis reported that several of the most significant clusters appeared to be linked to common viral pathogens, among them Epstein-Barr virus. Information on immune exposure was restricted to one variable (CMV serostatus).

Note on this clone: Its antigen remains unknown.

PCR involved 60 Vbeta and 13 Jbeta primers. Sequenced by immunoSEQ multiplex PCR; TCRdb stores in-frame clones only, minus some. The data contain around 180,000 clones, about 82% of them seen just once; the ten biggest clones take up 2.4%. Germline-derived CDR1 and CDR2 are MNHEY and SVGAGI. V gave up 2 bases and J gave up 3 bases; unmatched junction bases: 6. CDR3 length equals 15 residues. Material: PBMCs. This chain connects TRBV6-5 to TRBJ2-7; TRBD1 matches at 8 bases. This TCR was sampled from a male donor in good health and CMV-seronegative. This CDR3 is CASSYVEGQGYEQYF. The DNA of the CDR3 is TGTGCCAGCAGTTACGTAGAAGGACAGGGCTACGAGCAGTACTTC.